The text below deals with one T cell receptor (beta chain). This sample was included in a study of blood T cell repertoires in COVID-19. Study at large: T cells, B-cell-depleted T cells, or PBMCs supplied cDNA or gDNA.

Per the original data handling: Using reference gene primer amplification, nucleated cell counts were estimated. The data were produced by immunoSEQ multiplex PCR, yet TCRdb's version contains in-frame clones alone and is incomplete. The D gene and trimming were derived from the DNA, and the V and J assignments and clone size from that table. The table includes fewer than 200,000 clones, 82% detected once. This TCR came from a woman aged 40 to 55 with COVID-19, enrolled during active disease. The sample was peripheral blood.

The CDR3, as DNA: TGTGCCAGTAGTATAGGAGCGGGGGATTGGACCCAGTACTTC. It is translated as CASSIGAGDWTQYF. The V and J genes are TRBV19 and TRBJ2-5; 8 bases fit TRBD2. CDR3 size: 14 residues. J was trimmed by 7 bases and V by 1 base; bases with no gene match: 5. Germline V gene data show CDR1 as LNHDA and CDR2 as SQIVND (reference sequence).